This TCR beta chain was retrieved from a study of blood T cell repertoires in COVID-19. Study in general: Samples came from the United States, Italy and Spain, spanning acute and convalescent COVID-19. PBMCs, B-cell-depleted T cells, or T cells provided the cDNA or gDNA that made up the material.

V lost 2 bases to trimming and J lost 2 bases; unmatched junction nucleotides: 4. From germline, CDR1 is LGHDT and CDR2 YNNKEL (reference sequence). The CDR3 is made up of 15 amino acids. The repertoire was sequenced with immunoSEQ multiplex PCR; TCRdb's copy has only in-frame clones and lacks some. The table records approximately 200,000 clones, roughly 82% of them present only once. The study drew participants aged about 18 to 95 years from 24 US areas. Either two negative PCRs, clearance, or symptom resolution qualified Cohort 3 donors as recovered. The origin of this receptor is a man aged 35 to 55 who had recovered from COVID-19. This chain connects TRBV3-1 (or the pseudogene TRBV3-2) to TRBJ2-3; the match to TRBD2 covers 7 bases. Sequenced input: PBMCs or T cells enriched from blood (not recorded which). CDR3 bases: TGTGCCAGCAGCCAATTGAGCGGGGTCACAGATACGCAGTATTTT. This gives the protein CASSQLSGVTDTQYF.